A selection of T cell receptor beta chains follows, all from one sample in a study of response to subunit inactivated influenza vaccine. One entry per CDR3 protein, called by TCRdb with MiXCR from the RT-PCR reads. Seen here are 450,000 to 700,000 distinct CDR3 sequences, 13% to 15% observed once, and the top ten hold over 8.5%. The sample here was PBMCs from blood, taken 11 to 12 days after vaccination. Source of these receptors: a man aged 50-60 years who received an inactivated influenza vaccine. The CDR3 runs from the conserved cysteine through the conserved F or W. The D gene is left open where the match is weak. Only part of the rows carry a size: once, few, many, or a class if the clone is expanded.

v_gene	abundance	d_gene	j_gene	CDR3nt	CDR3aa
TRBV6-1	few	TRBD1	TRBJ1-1	TGTGCCAGCAGGCCTGACAGGGGAGGAACTGAAGCTTTCTTT	CASRPDRGGTEAFF
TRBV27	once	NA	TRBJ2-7	TGTGCCAGCAGTTTTGCCGGGTTCGACGAGCAGTACTTC	CASSFAGFDEQYF
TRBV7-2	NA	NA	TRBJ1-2	TGTGCCAGCAGCGCGGAACCCGGGGAACTCTATGGCTACACCTTC	CASSAEPGELYGYTF
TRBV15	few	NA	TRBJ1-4	TGTGCCACCAGCAGAGTAATGGGACCGGGGGGTGAAAAACTGTTTTTT	CATSRVMGPGGEKLFF
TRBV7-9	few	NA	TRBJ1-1	TGTGCCAGCAGCCCATCGATCACTGGTGCGGCTTTCTTT	CASSPSITGAAFF
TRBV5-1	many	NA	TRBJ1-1	TGCGCCAGCAGCTTGGTGCCAGGGGACACTGAAGCTTTCTTT	CASSLVPGDTEAFF
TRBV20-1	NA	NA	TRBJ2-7	TGCAGTGCTAGAGATCTAGCTTACGAGCAGTACTTC	CSARDLAYEQYF
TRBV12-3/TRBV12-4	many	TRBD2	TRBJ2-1	TGTGCCAGCAGTCCAGGACTAGCGAGTGAGCAGTTCTTC	CASSPGLASEQFF
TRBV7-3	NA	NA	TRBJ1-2	TGTGCCAGCAGCTTAAACTCATTGGACACAAACAACTATGGCTACACCTTC	CASSLNSLDTNNYGYTF
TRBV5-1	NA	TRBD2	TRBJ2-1	TGCGCCAGCAGCCTAGGGAGGGCCAGGTTGGATGAGCAGTTCTTC	CASSLGRARLDEQFF
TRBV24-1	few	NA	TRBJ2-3	TGTGCCACCAGTGCCGACAGGTTCACAGATACGCAGTATTTT	CATSADRFTDTQYF
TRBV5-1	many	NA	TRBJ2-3	TGCGCCAGCTACCGGAGGACGGGAGATACGCAGTATTTT	CASYRRTGDTQYF
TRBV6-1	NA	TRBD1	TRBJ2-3	TGTGCCATCACTCCGGGACAGGGATTAGATACGCAGTATTTT	CAITPGQGLDTQYF
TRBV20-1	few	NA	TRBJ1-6	TGCAGTGCCAACGGGCTGAAGGGGAATAATTCACCCCTCCACTTT	CSANGLKGNNSPLHF
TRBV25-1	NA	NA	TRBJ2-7	TGTGCCAGCAGTGCCAGGGCGAGCTCCTACGAGCAGTACTTC	CASSARASSYEQYF
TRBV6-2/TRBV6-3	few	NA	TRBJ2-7	TGTGCCAGCAGTATCGGTTCCTTAAACGAGCAGTACTTC	CASSIGSLNEQYF
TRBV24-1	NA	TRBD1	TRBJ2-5	TGTGCCACCGGCCCGTCGGGACAGCACCAAGAGACCCAGTACTTC	CATGPSGQHQETQYF
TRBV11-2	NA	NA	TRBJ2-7	TGTGCCAGCAGCTTAGTGCGACCTCCCTACGAGCAGTACTTC	CASSLVRPPYEQYF
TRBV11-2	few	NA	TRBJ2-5	TGTGCCAGCCGACGACCAGGGGGGGACCAAGAGACCCAGTACTTC	CASRRPGGDQETQYF
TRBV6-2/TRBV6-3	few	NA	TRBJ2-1	TGTGCCAGCAAATTTGACAGGAGCTCCTACAATGAGCAGTTCTTC	CASKFDRSSYNEQFF
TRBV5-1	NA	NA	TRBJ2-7	TGCGCCAGCAGCTCCCAAGAGAGCGAGGGGAAATACGAGCAGTACTTC	CASSSQESEGKYEQYF
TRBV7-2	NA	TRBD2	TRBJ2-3	TGTGCCAGCAGCTTATCTAGCGGGAGGTCCTCTACGCAGTATTTT	CASSLSSGRSSTQYF
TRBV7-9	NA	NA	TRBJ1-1	TGTGCCAGCAGCTTTGACAGGTGGAACACTGAAGCTTTCTTT	CASSFDRWNTEAFF
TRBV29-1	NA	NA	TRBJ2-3	TGCAGCGTGGATCCGGGGACCAATACGCAGTATTTT	CSVDPGTNTQYF
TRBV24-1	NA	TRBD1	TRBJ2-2	TGTGCCACCAGTTTGCCCGGGACAGTAAACACCGGGGAGCTGTTTTTT	CATSLPGTVNTGELFF
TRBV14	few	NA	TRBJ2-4	TGTGCCAGCAGCCAAGATAGAGCAGGGGCCAAAAACATTCAGTACTTC	CASSQDRAGAKNIQYF
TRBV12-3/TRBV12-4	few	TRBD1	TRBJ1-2	TGTGCCAGCAGTTTAGCGGAGGCAGGGGGAGGCTACACCTTC	CASSLAEAGGGYTF
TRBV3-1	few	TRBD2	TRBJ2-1	TGTGCCAGCAGCCAAGGCACTAGCGGGGAGCAGTTCTTC	CASSQGTSGEQFF
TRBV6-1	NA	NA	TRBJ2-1	TGTGCCAGCAGTGAAGCTCTGCGTGGGTTTGTTGAGCAGTTCTTC	CASSEALRGFVEQFF
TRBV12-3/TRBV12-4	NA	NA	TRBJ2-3	TGTGCCAGCAGTTTTTGGGCTAGCGCCTTCACAGATACGCAGTATTTT	CASSFWASAFTDTQYF
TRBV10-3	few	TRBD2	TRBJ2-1	TGTGCCATCAGTGAGTCCCTGACTGCGGGGGGCCACAATGAGCAGTTCTTC	CAISESLTAGGHNEQFF
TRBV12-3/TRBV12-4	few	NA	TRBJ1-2	TGTGCCAGCAGTTTTCGGTTTGGCTACACCTTC	CASSFRFGYTF
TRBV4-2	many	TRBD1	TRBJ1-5	TGTGCCAGCAGCCAGGACAGGGTATCTCAGCCCCAGCATTTT	CASSQDRVSQPQHF
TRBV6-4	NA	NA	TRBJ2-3	TGTGCCAGCAGTGTCCCAGGCCGCACAGATACGCAGTATTTT	CASSVPGRTDTQYF
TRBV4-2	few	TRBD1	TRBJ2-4	TGTGCCAGCAGCCAACCCGGACAGGGTTGGAACATTCAGTACTTC	CASSQPGQGWNIQYF
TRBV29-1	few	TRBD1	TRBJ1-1	TGCAGCGCTCGGACAGGGGATGGGGAAGCTTTCTTT	CSARTGDGEAFF
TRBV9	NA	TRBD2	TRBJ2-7	TGTGCCAGCAGCGCCCGACTAGCGGGGGTTAACGAGCAGTACTTC	CASSARLAGVNEQYF
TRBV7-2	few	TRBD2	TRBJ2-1	TGTGCCAGCAGCTTAGCGGGACTAACCTCTTACAATGAGCAGTTCTTC	CASSLAGLTSYNEQFF
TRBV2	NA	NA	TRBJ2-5	TGTGCCAGCAAACGCGAGGGACAGACCCAGTACTTC	CASKREGQTQYF
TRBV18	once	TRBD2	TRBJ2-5	TGTGCCAGCTCGAACGGACGGCGGGGGGGCAGGGACCAAGAGACCCAGTACTTC	CASSNGRRGGRDQETQYF
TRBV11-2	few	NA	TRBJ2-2	TGTGCCAGCAGCCCAACCGGGACAAGTTTCACCGGGGAGCTGTTTTTT	CASSPTGTSFTGELFF
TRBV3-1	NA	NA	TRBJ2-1	TGTGCCAGCAGCCAACGGACGGCCCGATACAATGAGCAGTTCTTC	CASSQRTARYNEQFF
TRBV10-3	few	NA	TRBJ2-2	TGTGCCATCAGTGAGTCTGACGCGCGGTCCACCGGGGAGCTGTTTTTT	CAISESDARSTGELFF
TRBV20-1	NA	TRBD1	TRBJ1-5	TGCAGTGCTCCGTACGGGACAGCAAATCAGCCCCAGCATTTT	CSAPYGTANQPQHF
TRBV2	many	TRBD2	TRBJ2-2	TGTGCCAGCAGTGGTGCAGAGGGACTATATAACACCGGGGAGCTGTTTTTT	CASSGAEGLYNTGELFF
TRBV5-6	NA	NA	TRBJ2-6	TGTGCCAGCAGCGCGACCCTATCCAACGTCCTGACTTTC	CASSATLSNVLTF
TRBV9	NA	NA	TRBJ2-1	TGTGCCAGCAGCGTAACGGGGGACTACAATGAGCAGTTCTTC	CASSVTGDYNEQFF